The following is a T cell receptor beta chain sequence with its context. Its target is unknown. The sample originates from a study of OX40 agonist ivuxolimab in advanced cancers. In the study overall: There were three patients with partial responses, one having hepatocellular carcinoma and two cutaneous melanoma. Findings and limits, study-wide: CD8+ T cells averaged more expanded clones than CD4+. The specificity for antigen of the expanded peripheral T cells was not determined. Expansion of clones was among the lowest in partial responders at 0.1-3.0 mg/kg.

This CDR3 region has 11 residues. The ends were cut back, 2 bases at V and 4 bases at J, with 2 bases in the middle. Germline V gene sequence: CDR1 SGHNT, CDR2 YYREEE (reference sequence). Sequenced by immunoSEQ multiplex PCR; TCRdb stores in-frame clones only, minus some. The sample lists tens of thousands of clones; around 84% were seen once. The source was CD4+ or CD8+ T cells sorted from blood, collected in a trial of the OX40 agonist ivuxolimab. This TCR derives from an adult with an advanced solid tumor such as melanoma, head and neck, liver or kidney cancer. The chain couples TRBV5-4 to TRBJ2-3, with D hard to call. Here the CDR3 DNA reads TGTGCCAGCAGCTTCGCAGATACGCAGTATTTT. Its translation is CASSFADTQYF. Complete variable domain (other parts from reference TRBV5-4 and TRBJ2-3): ETGVTQSPTHLIKTRGQQVTLRCSSQSGHNTVSWYQQALGQGPQFIFQYYREEENGRGNFPPRFSGLQFPNYSSELNVNALELDDSALYLCASSFADTQYFGPGTRLTVL.